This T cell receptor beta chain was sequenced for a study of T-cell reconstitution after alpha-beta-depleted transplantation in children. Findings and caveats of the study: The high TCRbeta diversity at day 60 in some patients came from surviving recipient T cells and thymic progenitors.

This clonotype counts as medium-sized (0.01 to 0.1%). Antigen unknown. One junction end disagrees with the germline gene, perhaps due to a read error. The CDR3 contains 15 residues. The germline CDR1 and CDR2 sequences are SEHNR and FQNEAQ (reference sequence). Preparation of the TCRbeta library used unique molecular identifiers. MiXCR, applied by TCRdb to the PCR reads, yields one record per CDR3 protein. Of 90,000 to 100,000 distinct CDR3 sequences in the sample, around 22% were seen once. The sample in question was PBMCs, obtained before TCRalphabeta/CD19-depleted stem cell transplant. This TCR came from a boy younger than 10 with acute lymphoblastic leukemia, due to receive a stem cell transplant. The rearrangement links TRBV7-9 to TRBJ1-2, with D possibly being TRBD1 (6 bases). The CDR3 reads CASTVGRGAKYGYTF. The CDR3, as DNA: TGTGCCAGCACCGTAGGCCGGGGGGCTAAATATGGCTACACCTTC.